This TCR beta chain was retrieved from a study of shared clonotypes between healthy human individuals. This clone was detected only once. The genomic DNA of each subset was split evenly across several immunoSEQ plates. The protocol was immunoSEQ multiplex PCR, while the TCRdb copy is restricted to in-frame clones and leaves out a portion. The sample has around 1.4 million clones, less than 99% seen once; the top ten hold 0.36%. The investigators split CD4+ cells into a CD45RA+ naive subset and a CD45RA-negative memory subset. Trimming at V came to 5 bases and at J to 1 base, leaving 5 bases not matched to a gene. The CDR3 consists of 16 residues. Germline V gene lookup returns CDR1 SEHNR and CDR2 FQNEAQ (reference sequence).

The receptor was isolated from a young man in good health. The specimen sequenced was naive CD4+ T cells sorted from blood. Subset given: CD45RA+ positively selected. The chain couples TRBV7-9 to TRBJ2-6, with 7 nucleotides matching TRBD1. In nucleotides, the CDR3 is TGTGCCAGCAGCCATAGGGGGCCATCTGGGGCCAACGTCCTGACTTTC. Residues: CASSHRGPSGANVLTF.